This entry lists 27 T cell receptor beta chains sequenced from one sample in a study of blood T cells in healthy people across ages. With a J-beta primer mix and a sample-barcoded 5' primer, a second PCR ran 7 to 11 cycles. Using its own MiXCR run on the 5' RACE reads, TCRdb lists one record per CDR3 protein. The data show roughly 1,500,000 distinct CDR3 sequences, about 43% seen once. The sequenced material came from blood. These receptors came from a woman under 30 in good health.

The chain has TRBV10-3 and TRBJ2-1, with D perhaps matching TRBD2 (6 bases). V dropped 0 bases and J dropped 4 bases, with 10 bases sitting between them. This CDR3 has 15 residues. Germline assignment: CDR1 ENHRY and CDR2 SYGVKD. This CDR3 is CAISESWGDYNEQFF. The CDR3 bases are TGTGCCATCAGTGAGTCGTGGGGGGATTACAATGAGCAGTTCTTC.

V is TRBV5-1 and J is TRBJ2-1, with no clear D. Germline V lookup: CDR1 SGHRS, CDR2 YFSETQ. The CDR3 spans 18 residues. V lost 4 bases and J lost 0, with 20 bases in between. CDR3 in amino acids: CASSPSSRTTASYNEQFF. CDR3 DNA sequence: TGCGCCAGCAGCCCATCTTCTAGAACAACAGCCTCCTACAATGAGCAGTTCTTC.

This clonotype came up a few times. The J gene is TRBJ2-3, the V gene TRBV7-2; the match to TRBD2 covers 13 bases. The CDR3 totals 17 residues. Germline V gene data show CDR1 as SGHTA and CDR2 as FQGNSA. J lost 4 bases, V lost 4 bases, and 8 bases had no gene match. CDR3 loop: CASSWRGGTSGADTQYF. DNA for the CDR3: TGTGCCAGCAGCTGGAGGGGGGGGACTAGCGGGGCAGATACGCAGTATTTT.

The chain links TRBV28 to TRBJ1-3; 10 nucleotides line up with TRBD1. Germline loops: CDR1 MDHEN, CDR2 SYDVKM. V shed 6 bases, J shed 1 base, and the junction held 3 bases outside the gene matches. This CDR3 has 15 residues. CDR3 bases: TGTGCCAGCAGCCGACAGGGGGCGTCTGGAAACACCATATATTTT. This codes for CASSRQGASGNTIYF. Full variable domain (rest looked up from reference TRBV28 and TRBJ1-3): DVKVTQSSRYLVKRTGEKVFLECVQDMDHENMFWYRQDPGLGLRLIYFSYDVKMKEKGDIPEGYSVSREKKERFSLILESASTNQTSMYLCASSRQGASGNTIYFGEGSWLTVV.

This clonotype was counted a few times. J is TRBJ1-5 and V is TRBV6-1; TRBD1 matches at 7 bases. The CDR3 extends over 15 amino acids. Unmatched junction bases numbered 11, after V lost 9 bases and J lost 3 bases. The germline V gene has CDR1 MNHNS and CDR2 SASEGT. As DNA, the CDR3 is TGTGCCAGTAATCCCTCGGGACAGCCCAATCAGCCCCAGCATTTT. Protein: CASNPSGQPNQPQHF.

The V call is TRBV6-1, the J call TRBJ2-1; no definite D call. Germline V gene data show CDR1 as MNHNS and CDR2 as SASEGT. V was shortened by 8 bases and J by 10 bases, with 18 bases between the two germline ends. The CDR3 runs 13 residues. CDR3 in amino acids: CASRAQTRYEQFF. CDR3 nucleotide sequence: TGTGCCAGCCGCGCACAGACTCGGTACGAGCAGTTCTTC.

This clonotype was observed a handful of times. This chain connects TRBV5-1 to TRBJ2-2; D is undetermined. This CDR3 region has 13 residues. Germline-derived CDR1 and CDR2 are SGHRS and YFSETQ. The V end lost 4 bases, the J end lost 6 bases, and 10 bases lay between the germline ends. The CDR3 reads CASSLQSAGELFF. In nucleotides, the CDR3 is TGCGCCAGCAGCCTACAGAGCGCCGGGGAGCTGTTTTTT.

This clonotype was found a few times. This chain joins TRBV7-4 and TRBJ1-1, with TRBD1 identical over 11 bases. The CDR3 has 16 residues. Germline loops: CDR1 SGHVT, CDR2 SQSDAQ. V lost 3 bases, J lost 3 bases, and 6 bases stayed unmatched. The CDR3 sequence is CASSFRDRGFHTEAFF. The CDR3, as DNA: TGTGCCAGCAGCTTCCGGGACAGGGGGTTTCACACTGAAGCTTTCTTT. The variable domain in full, completed from reference TRBV7-4 and TRBJ1-1, reads GAGVSQSPRYKVAKRGRDVALRCDSISGHVTLYWYRQTLGQGSEVLTYSQSDAQRDKSGRPSGRFSAERPERSVSTLKIQRTEQGDSAVYLCASSFRDRGFHTEAFFGQGTRLTVV.

V usage is TRBV10-3 and J usage is TRBJ1-2; possibly TRBD1 for D (6 bases). The germline gives CDR1 ENHRY, CDR2 SYGVKD. The CDR3 is made up of 14 amino acids. Between the trimmed V and J ends, which lost 11 bases and 3 bases, there was a span of 19 bases. CDR3 protein: CASGAAGRHYGYTF. CDR3 sequence (DNA): TGTGCCTCAGGGGCGGCAGGGAGACACTATGGCTACACCTTC.

There are a few counts of this clonotype. The chain recombines TRBV7-2 with TRBJ2-3; TRBD1 matches at 7 bases. The CDR3 runs 15 residues. CDR1 is SGHTA, CDR2 FQGNSA, per germline. Trimming at V came to 5 bases and at J to 1 base, leaving 6 bases not matched to a gene. The DNA for the CDR3 is TGTGCCAGCAGCCAAACAGGGGACGGCACAGATACGCAGTATTTT. Translating gives CASSQTGDGTDTQYF.

The rearrangement links TRBV6-5 to TRBJ1-2, with D maybe TRBD1 (6 bases). Trimming removed 8 bases at V and 2 bases at J, with 12 bases between. There are 13 residues in the CDR3. Germline values: CDR1 MNHEY, CDR2 SVGAGI. The CDR3 DNA reads TGTGCCAGCGCCCTGGGGGCCAACTATGGCTACACCTTC. This translates into CASALGANYGYTF.

The sample holds a few counts of this clonotype. The chain has TRBV28 and TRBJ2-7, with D perhaps matching TRBD1 or TRBD2 (5 bases each). Trimming cost V 3 bases and J 6 bases, with 15 bases left between them. The CDR3 contains 14 residues. Germline V lookup: CDR1 MDHEN, CDR2 SYDVKM. The CDR3 DNA reads as TGTGCCAGCAGTTTTATCGAGGGGTTTGTCGAGCAGTACTTC. This gives the protein CASSFIEGFVEQYF.

This chain links TRBV7-8 with TRBJ2-1, with 10 bases identical to TRBD2. The trim removed 1 base at V and 3 bases at J, leaving 3 bases unmatched. This CDR3 has 16 amino acids. Looked up from germline, CDR1 is SGHVS and CDR2 is FQNEAQ. CDR3 coding DNA: TGTGCCAGCAGCTTAGTTCGGACTAGCGGCTACAATGAGCAGTTCTTC. Translated: CASSLVRTSGYNEQFF.

The chain recombines TRBV29-1 with TRBJ2-1, with 10 bases matching TRBD2. The better agreement between TRBJ2-7 and the DNA end casts doubt on the J call. Germline CDR1 is SQVTM and CDR2 is ANQGSEA. This CDR3 is 16 amino acids long. CDR3 sequence reads: CSVEDLAGGTYNEQYF. As DNA, the CDR3 is TGCAGCGTTGAAGACTTAGCGGGGGGAACTTACAATGAGCAGTACTTC.

The chain links TRBV6-5 to TRBJ2-5, with 8 bases matching TRBD1. The CDR3 runs to 14 residues. Germline loops: CDR1 MNHEY, CDR2 SVGAGI. V lost 4 bases, J lost 11 bases, and 12 bases stayed unmatched. The CDR3 is CASSSPGQDEMQYF. The DNA of the CDR3 is TGTGCCAGCAGTTCACCGGGACAGGACGAGATGCAGTACTTC.

The chain combines TRBV5-1 with TRBJ1-1; 12 bases line up with TRBD1. V gave up 4 bases and J gave up 5 bases; unmatched junction bases: 9. Germline values: CDR1 SGHRS, CDR2 YFSETQ. The CDR3 has 16 residues. CDR3 protein: CASSQGQGAGGTEAFF. CDR3 sequence (DNA): TGCGCCAGCAGCCAGGGACAGGGGGCTGGAGGTACTGAAGCTTTCTTT.

This clonotype appeared a few times. The rearrangement uses TRBV4-1 and TRBJ2-1; 12 nucleotides align to TRBD2. Germline V gene lookup returns CDR1 MGHRA and CDR2 YSYEKL. The CDR3 spans 18 residues. V gave up 3 bases and J gave up 2 bases; unmatched junction bases: 8. Here the CDR3 DNA reads TGCGCCAGCAGCCATGTGACTAGCGGGAGAATAGCCTACAATGAGCAGTTCTTC. This codes for CASSHVTSGRIAYNEQFF.

The chain employs TRBV11-2 and TRBJ2-7, with D tentatively TRBD2 (6 bases). V was pared by 0 bases and J by 4 bases, with 13 bases between. The CDR3 consists of 15 residues. Germline lookup yields CDR1 SGHAT and CDR2 FQNNGV. The chain's CDR3 is CASSLDLTSRYEQYF. CDR3 sequence (DNA): TGTGCCAGCAGCTTAGATCTAACTAGCAGGTACGAGCAGTACTTC. The full variable domain, completed using reference TRBV11-2 and TRBJ2-7, is EAGVAQSPRYKIIEKRQSVAFWCNPISGHATLYWYQQILGQGPKLLIQFQNNGVVDDSQLPKDRFSAERLKGVDSTLKIQPAKLEDSAVYLCASSLDLTSRYEQYFGPGTRLTVT.

This clonotype was detected a few times. This chain uses TRBV12-3 or TRBV12-4 with TRBJ2-7, with D perhaps TRBD2 (5 bases). The CDR3 extends over 12 amino acids. V was clipped by 8 bases and J by 4 bases, with 12 bases between them. The CDR3 here is CASASEGYEQYF. The CDR3 DNA reads TGTGCCAGCGCGAGCGAGGGTTACGAGCAGTACTTC.

This chain connects TRBV7-2 to TRBJ2-5; 8 bases line up with TRBD2. Germline CDR1 reads SGHTA; CDR2 reads FQGNSA. The CDR3 has 15 residues. V shed 7 bases, J shed 2 bases, and the junction held 9 bases outside the gene matches. The CDR3 DNA reads TGTGCCAGCAAACGTCCGGGACTAGGGCAAGAGACCCAGTACTTC. This sequence encodes CASKRPGLGQETQYF.

This clonotype was counted a few times. The V call is TRBV11-2, the J call TRBJ1-2; D perhaps matches TRBD1 (6 bases). This CDR3 has 14 amino acids. The V gene lost 0 bases and the J gene lost 8 bases, with 13 bases spanning the gap. CDR1 and CDR2 from the germline V gene are SGHAT and FQNNGV. In DNA form, the CDR3 reads TGTGCCAGCAGCTTAGATAGGGGGGACCGGGGCTACACCTTC. Amino acids: CASSLDRGDRGYTF.

This clonotype turned up a few times. The chain recombines TRBV20-1 with TRBJ2-7, with 7 bases matching TRBD2. V lost 6 bases, J lost 3 bases, and 5 bases stayed unmatched. Germline values: CDR1 DFQATT, CDR2 SNEGSKA (reference sequence). This CDR3 contains 12 residues. CDR3 region: CSARRGDYEQYF. Written as DNA, the CDR3 is TGCAGTGCCCGCCGGGGGGACTACGAGCAGTACTTC.

This chain connects TRBV12-3 or TRBV12-4 to TRBJ1-1; D call uncertain. The V end was cut by 6 bases, the J end by 2 bases, with 16 bases between. The CDR3 totals 15 residues. The CDR3 DNA is TGTGCCAGCAGCAAACCATGGGCAGGCAACACTGAAGCTTTCTTT. As protein: CASSKPWAGNTEAFF.

This chain links TRBV3-1 with TRBJ2-5; 11 bases are shared with TRBD2. V shed 4 bases and J 5 bases; nucleotides not matched to a gene: 9. This CDR3 is built from 16 residues. Germline lookup yields CDR1 LGHDT and CDR2 YNNKEL (reference sequence). The CDR3 DNA follows: TGTGCCAGCAGCCCCTTCGGGACTAGCGGCGGGGAGACCCAGTACTTC. Protein product: CASSPFGTSGGETQYF.

About this clonotype: This may be a read error: a much more frequent sequence differs by one nucleotide. This sequence joins TRBV29-1 and TRBJ2-1; 10 positions agree with TRBD1. The germline CDR1 and CDR2 sequences are SQVTM and ANQGSEA. This CDR3 comprises 19 residues. With V trimmed by 4 bases and J by 2 bases, 17 bases remained unmatched. The CDR3 loop reads CSVGLTTGTGQGAYNEQFF. In DNA, the CDR3 is TGCAGCGTTGGTTTAACCACCGGGACAGGACAGGGGGCCTACAATGAGCAGTTCTTC.

The chain is built from TRBV5-1 and TRBJ2-6; 10 nucleotides align to TRBD2. The CDR3 runs 16 residues. From germline, CDR1 is SGHRS and CDR2 YFSETQ. V lost 6 bases to trimming and J lost 3 bases; unmatched junction nucleotides: 6. The DNA of the CDR3 is TGCGCCAGCAAGGCTAGCGGGAGTGTTGGGGCCAACGTCCTGACTTTC. Translated, it gives CASKASGSVGANVLTF.

The chain links TRBV3-1 to TRBJ2-7; TRBD2 is a possible D gene (7 bases). Germline assignment: CDR1 LGHDT and CDR2 YNNKEL (reference sequence). V lost 1 base and J lost 2, with 12 bases in between. The CDR3 contains 15 residues. CDR3 region: CASSQGGGAPYEQYF. CDR3 nucleotides: TGTGCCAGCAGCCAAGGAGGGGGGGCCCCCTACGAGCAGTACTTC.